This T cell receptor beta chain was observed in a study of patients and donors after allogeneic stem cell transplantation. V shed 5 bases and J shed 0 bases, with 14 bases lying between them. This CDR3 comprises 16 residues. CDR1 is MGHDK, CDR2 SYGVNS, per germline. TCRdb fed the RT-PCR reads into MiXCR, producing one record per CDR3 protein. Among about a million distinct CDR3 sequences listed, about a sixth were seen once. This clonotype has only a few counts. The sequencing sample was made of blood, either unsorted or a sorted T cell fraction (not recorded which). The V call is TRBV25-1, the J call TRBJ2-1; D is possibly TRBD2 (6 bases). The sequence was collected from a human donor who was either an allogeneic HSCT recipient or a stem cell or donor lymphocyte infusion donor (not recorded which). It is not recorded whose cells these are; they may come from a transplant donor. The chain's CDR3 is CASSLKAGSSYNEQFF. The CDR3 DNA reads TGTGCCAGCAGTCTCAAGGCGGGGAGCTCCTACAATGAGCAGTTCTTC. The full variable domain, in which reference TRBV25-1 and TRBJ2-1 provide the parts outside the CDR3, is EADIYQTPRYLVIGTGKKITLECSQTMGHDKMYWYQQDPGMELHLIHYSYGVNSTEKGDLSSESTVSRIRTEHFPLTLESARPSHTSQYLCASSLKAGSSYNEQFFGPGTRLTVL.